These 4 T cell receptor beta chains were sequenced from one sample in a study of T cell repertoires in cytomegalovirus infection. Using its own MiXCR run on the reads, TCRdb lists one record per CDR3 protein. Of 100,000 or so distinct CDR3 sequences in the sample, 15% to 20% were seen once. Sequencing was carried out using PBMCs. These receptors all stem from a human donor in good health (CMV status not recorded). Some clones in this sample may be carry-over from other donors' samples.

This chain links TRBV7-6 with TRBJ2-5; no definite D call. The V and J ends lost 6 bases and 5 bases respectively, with 10 bases between them. CDR1 is SGHVS and CDR2 is FNYEAQ in the germline V gene. CDR3 length: 12 amino acids. CDR3: CASSHVGETQYF. As DNA, the CDR3 is TGTGCCAGCAGTCACGTTGGTGAGACCCAGTACTTC.

The sample holds a few counts of this clonotype. This chain connects TRBV4-1 to TRBJ2-5, with a weak D call TRBD2 (5 bases). V lost 3 bases, J lost 5 bases, and 22 bases lay in between. The CDR3 sequence is 17 residues long. Per germline, CDR1 MGHRA and CDR2 YSYEKL. DNA of the CDR3: TGCGCCAGCAGCCAGGTCGGGGTAGGGCGCTTCGGGGAGACCCAGTACTTC. Translation gives CASSQVGVGRFGETQYF.

This clonotype showed up many times. This chain joins TRBV7-2 and TRBJ1-2, with TRBD1 as a possible D gene (5 bases). The CDR3 sequence is 14 residues long. Germline V gene data show CDR1 as SGHTA and CDR2 as FQGNSA. V was pared by 3 bases and J by 3 bases, with 11 bases between. The CDR3 DNA reads as TGTGCCAGCAGCTTCCAGGGTTTTTACTATGGCTACACCTTC. It translates to CASSFQGFYYGYTF. Looking up the rest from reference TRBV7-2 and TRBJ1-2 gives the full variable domain: GAGVSQSPSNKVTEKGKDVELRCDPISGHTALYWYRQSLGQGLEFLIYFQGNSAPDKSGLPSDRFSAERTGGSVSTLTIQRTQQEDSAVYLCASSFQGFYYGYTFGSGTRLTVV.

The chain couples TRBV24-1 to TRBJ1-2, with D perhaps matching TRBD1 (6 bases). This CDR3 spans 16 amino acids. Trimming took 4 bases from V and 2 from J, leaving 16 bases between them. CDR1 and CDR2 (germline): KGHDR, SFDVKD. CDR3 loop: CATSEPWTVLNYGYTF. CDR3 in DNA: TGTGCCACCAGTGAACCCTGGACAGTCCTCAACTATGGCTACACCTTC.